This TCR beta chain derives from a study of PD-1 blockade in mismatch repair-deficient tumors. TCRdb's table, derived via immunoSEQ multiplex PCR, lists solely in-frame clones and lacks some. The table shows tens of thousands of clones, with more than 65% occurring only once. Trimming removed 5 bases at V and 1 base at J, with 9 bases between. This CDR3 is built from 13 residues. Per germline, CDR1 SGHRS and CDR2 YFSETQ. The receptor was isolated from an adult with mismatch repair-deficient cancer. The sample here was peripheral blood, taken 12 weeks after starting pembrolizumab. This chain connects TRBV5-1 to TRBJ1-1; D gene unclear. Here the CDR3 DNA reads TGCGCCAGCAGTACCGGCGGGAACACTGAAGCTTTCTTT. Amino acid sequence: CASSTGGNTEAFF. Drawing the rest from reference TRBV5-1 and TRBJ1-1, the complete variable domain is KAGVTQTPRYLIKTRGQQVTLSCSPISGHRSVSWYQQTPGQGLQFLFEYFSETQRNKGNFPGRFSGRQFSNSRSEMNVSTLELGDSALYLCASSTGGNTEAFFGQGTRLTVV.